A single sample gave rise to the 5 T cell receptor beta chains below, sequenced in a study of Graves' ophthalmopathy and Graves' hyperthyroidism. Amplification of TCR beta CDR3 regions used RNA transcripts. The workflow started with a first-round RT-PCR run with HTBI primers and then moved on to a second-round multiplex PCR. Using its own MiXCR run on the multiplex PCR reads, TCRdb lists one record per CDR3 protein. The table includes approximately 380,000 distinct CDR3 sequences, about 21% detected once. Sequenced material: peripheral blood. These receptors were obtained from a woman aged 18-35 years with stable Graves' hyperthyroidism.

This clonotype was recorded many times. The CDR3 DNA reads TGCAGCGTTGGAGAGGGAAGTCTCACCGGGGAGCTGTTTTTT. Encoded protein: CSVGEGSLTGELFF. The chain recombines TRBV29-1 with TRBJ2-2; D may be TRBD2 (5 bases). The CDR3 has 14 residues. Germline CDR1 SQVTM, CDR2 ANQGSEA. Trimming cost V 4 bases and J 4 bases, with 13 bases left between them.

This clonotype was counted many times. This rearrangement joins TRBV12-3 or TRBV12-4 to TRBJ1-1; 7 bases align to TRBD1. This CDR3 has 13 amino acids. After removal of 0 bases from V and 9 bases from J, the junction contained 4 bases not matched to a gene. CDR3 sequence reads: CASSLADRSKAFF. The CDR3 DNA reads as TGTGCCAGCAGTTTAGCGGACAGGTCAAAAGCTTTCTTT.

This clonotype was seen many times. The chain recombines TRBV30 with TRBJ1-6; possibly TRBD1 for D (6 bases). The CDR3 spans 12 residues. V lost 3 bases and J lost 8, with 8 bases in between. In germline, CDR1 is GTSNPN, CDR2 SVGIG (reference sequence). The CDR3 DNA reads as TGTGCCTGGAGCAACAGGGATTCACCCCTCCACTTT. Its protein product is CAWSNRDSPLHF.

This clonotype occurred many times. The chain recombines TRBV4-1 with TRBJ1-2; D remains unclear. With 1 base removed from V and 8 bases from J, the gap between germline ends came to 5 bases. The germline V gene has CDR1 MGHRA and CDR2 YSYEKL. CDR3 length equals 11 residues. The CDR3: CASSQVRGYTF. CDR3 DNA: TGCGCCAGCAGCCAAGTGAGAGGCTACACCTTC.

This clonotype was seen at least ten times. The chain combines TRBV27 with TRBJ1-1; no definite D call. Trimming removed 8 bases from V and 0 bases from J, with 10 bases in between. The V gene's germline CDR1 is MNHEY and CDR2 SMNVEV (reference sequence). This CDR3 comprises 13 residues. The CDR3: CASGRHMNTEAFF. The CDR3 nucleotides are TGTGCCAGCGGAAGACACATGAACACTGAAGCTTTCTTT.